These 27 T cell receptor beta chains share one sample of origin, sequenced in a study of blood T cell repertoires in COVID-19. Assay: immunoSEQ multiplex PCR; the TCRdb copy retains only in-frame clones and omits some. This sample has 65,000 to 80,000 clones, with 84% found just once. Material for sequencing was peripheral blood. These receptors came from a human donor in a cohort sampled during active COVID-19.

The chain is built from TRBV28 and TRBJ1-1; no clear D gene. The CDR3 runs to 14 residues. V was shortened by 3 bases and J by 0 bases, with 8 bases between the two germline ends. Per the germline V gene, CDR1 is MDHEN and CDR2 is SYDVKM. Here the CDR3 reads CASSFAVMNTEAFF. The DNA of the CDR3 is TGTGCCAGCAGTTTCGCAGTGATGAACACTGAAGCTTTCTTT.

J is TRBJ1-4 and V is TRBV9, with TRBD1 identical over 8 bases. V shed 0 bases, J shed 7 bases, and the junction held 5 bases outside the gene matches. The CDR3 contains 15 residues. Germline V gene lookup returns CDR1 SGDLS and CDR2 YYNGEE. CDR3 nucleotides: TGTGCCAGCAGCGTAGTCGGGGGACAGGCTGAAAAACTGTTTTTT. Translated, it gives CASSVVGGQAEKLFF.

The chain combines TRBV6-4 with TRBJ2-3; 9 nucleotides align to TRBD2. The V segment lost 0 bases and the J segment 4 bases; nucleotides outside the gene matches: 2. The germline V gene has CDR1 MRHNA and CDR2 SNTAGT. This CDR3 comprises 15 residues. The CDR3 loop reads CASSDSAGGPDTQYF. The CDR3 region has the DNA TGTGCCAGCAGTGACTCGGCGGGAGGGCCAGATACGCAGTATTTT.

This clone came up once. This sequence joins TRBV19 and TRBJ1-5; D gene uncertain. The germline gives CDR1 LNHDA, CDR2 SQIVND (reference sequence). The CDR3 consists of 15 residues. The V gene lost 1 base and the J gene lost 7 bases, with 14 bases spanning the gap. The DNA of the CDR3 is TGTGCCAGTAGTATAGGCCGAACAAGTAAGCAGCCCCAGCATTTT. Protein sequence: CASSIGRTSKQPQHF.

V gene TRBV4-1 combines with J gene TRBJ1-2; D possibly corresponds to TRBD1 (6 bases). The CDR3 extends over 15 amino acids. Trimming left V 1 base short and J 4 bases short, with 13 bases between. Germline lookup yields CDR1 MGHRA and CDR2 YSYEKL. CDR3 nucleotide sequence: TGCGCCAGCAGCCAAGGGGGCAGGGGAACCTATGGCTACACCTTC. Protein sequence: CASSQGGRGTYGYTF.

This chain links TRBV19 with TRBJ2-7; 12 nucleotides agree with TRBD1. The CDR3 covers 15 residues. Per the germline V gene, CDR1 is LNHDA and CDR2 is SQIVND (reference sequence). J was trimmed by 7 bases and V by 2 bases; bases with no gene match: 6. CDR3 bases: TGTGCCAGTAGTATATACGGGACAGGGGGCTGGGAGCAGTACTTC. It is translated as CASSIYGTGGWEQYF.

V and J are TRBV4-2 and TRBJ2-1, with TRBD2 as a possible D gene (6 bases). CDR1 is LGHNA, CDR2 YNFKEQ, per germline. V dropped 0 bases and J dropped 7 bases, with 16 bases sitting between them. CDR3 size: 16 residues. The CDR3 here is CASSQDLGLSMNEQFF. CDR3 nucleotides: TGTGCCAGCAGCCAAGATTTGGGACTGTCAATGAATGAGCAGTTCTTC.

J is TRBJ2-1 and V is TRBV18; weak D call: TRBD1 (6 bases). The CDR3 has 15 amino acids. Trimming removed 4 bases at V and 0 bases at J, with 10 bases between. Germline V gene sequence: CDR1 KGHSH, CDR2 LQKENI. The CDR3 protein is CASSRTASSYNEQFF. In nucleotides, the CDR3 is TGTGCCAGCTCACGGACAGCCTCCTCCTACAATGAGCAGTTCTTC.

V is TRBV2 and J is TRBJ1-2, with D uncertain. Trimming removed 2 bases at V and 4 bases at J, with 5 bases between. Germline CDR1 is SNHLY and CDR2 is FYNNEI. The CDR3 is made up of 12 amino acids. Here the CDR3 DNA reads TGTGCCAGCAGTGAAAAGAGCTATGGCTACACCTTC. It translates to CASSEKSYGYTF.

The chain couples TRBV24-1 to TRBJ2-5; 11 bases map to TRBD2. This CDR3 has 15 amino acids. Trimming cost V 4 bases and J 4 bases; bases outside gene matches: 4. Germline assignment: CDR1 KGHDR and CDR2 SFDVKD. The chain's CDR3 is CATSDPGTSGETQYF. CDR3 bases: TGTGCCACCAGTGACCCAGGGACTAGCGGAGAGACCCAGTACTTC.

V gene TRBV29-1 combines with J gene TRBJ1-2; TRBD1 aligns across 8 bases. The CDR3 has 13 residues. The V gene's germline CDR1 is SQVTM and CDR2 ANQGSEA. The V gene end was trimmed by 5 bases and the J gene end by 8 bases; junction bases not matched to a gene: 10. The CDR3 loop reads CSVTTSRQGGYTF. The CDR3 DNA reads TGCAGCGTTACAACTTCCAGACAGGGGGGCTACACCTTC.

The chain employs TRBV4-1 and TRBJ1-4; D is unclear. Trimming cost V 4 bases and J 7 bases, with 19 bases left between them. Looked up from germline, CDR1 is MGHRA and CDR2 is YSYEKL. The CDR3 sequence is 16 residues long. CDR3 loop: CASSPLSGGLGEKLFF. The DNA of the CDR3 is TGCGCCAGCAGCCCCTTAAGCGGAGGGCTTGGTGAAAAACTGTTTTTT.

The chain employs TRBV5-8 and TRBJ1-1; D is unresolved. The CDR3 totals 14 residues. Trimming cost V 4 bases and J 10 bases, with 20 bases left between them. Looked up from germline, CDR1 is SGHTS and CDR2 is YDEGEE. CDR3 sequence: CASSMISSQPRAFF. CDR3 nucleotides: TGTGCCAGCAGCATGATTAGCAGTCAACCCCGAGCTTTCTTT.

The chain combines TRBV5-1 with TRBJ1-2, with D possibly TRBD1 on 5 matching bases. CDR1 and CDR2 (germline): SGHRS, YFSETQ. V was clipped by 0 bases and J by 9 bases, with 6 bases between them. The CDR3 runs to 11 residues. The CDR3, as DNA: TGCGCCAGCAGCTTGGGACAGAGCTACACCTTC. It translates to CASSLGQSYTF.

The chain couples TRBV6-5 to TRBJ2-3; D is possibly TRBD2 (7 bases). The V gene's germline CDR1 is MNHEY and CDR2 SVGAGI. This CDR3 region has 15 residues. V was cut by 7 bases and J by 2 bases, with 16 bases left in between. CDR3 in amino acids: CASTRGGNPTDTQYF. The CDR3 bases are TGTGCCAGCACGAGGGGGGGAAACCCCACAGATACGCAGTATTTT.

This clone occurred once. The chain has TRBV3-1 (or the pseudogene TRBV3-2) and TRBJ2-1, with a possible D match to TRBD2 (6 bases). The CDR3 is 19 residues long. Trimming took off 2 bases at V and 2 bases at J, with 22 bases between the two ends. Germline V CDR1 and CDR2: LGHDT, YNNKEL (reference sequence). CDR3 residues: CASSQRGLTSRATYNEQFF. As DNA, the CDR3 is TGTGCCAGCAGCCAAAGGGGACTTACCTCCCGGGCGACCTACAATGAGCAGTTCTTC.

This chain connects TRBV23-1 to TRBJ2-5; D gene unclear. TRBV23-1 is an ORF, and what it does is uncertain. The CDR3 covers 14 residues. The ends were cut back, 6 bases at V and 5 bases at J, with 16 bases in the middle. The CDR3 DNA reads TGCGCCAGCAGCCGCCAAGCTTCCGAGGAGACCCAGTACTTC. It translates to CASSRQASEETQYF.

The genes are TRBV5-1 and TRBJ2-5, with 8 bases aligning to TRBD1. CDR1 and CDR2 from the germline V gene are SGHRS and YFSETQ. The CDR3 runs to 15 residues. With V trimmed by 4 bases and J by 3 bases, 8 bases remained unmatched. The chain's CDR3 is CASSPGQGGEETQYF. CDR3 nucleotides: TGCGCCAGCAGCCCTGGACAGGGCGGGGAAGAGACCCAGTACTTC.

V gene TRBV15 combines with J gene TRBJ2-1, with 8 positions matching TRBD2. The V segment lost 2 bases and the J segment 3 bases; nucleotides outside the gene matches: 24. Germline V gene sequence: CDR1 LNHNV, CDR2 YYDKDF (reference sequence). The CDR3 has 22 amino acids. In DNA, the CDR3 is TGTGCCACCAGCAGACCTTCAGGGGCAAAAATCCGGCGGGGGGCCGGCTACAATGAGCAGTTCTTC. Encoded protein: CATSRPSGAKIRRGAGYNEQFF.

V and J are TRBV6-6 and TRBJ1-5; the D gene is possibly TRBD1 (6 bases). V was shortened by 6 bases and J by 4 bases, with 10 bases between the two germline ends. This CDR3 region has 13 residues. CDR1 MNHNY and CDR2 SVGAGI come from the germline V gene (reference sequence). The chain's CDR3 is CASSEQGNQPQHF. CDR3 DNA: TGTGCCAGCAGCGAACAGGGAAATCAGCCCCAGCATTTT.

This chain's CDR3 is CASSHDGTEAFF. CDR3 coding DNA: TGTGCCAGCAGCCACGACGGGACTGAAGCTTTCTTT. The chain has TRBV7-9 and TRBJ1-1; D gene ambiguous. The CDR3 covers 12 residues. Germline V lookup: CDR1 SEHNR, CDR2 FQNEAQ (reference sequence). V lost 5 bases to trimming and J lost 5 bases, with 9 bases between them.

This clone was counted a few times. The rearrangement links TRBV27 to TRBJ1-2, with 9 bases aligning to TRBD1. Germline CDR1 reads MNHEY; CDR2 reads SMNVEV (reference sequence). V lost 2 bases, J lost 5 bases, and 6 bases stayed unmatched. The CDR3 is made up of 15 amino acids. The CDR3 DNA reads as TGTGCCAGCAGTTTAAAATGGACAGGGGAATATGGCTACACCTTC. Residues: CASSLKWTGEYGYTF.

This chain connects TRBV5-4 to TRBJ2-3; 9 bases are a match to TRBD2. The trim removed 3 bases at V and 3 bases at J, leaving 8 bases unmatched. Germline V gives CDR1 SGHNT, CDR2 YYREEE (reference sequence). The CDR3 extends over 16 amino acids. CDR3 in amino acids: CASSSAGGPLTDTQYF. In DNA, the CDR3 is TGTGCCAGCAGCTCGGCGGGAGGGCCCTTGACAGATACGCAGTATTTT.

The CDR3 nucleotides are TGTGCCAGCAGCTTTCCTCTGGGAGGGGACTATGGCTACACCTTC. Translating it yields CASSFPLGGDYGYTF. The rearrangement uses TRBV5-4 and TRBJ1-2; possible D gene TRBD1, 5 bases. Trimming shortened V by 2 bases and J by 3 bases, and 14 bases separated the two germline ends. Germline V lookup: CDR1 SGHNT, CDR2 YYREEE (reference sequence). The CDR3 runs to 15 residues.

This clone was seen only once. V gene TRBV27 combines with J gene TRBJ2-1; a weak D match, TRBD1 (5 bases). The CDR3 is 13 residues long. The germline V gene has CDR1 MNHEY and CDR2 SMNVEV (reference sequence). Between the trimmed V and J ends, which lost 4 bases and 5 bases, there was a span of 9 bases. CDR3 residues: CASSSRGNNEQFF. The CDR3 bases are TGTGCCAGCAGTTCTAGGGGAAACAATGAGCAGTTCTTC.

The CDR3 loop is CASSYYQALGTEAFF. The DNA of the CDR3 is TGTGCCAGCAGTTACTACCAGGCCTTGGGCACTGAAGCTTTCTTT. The chain joins TRBV6-5 to TRBJ1-1; D call uncertain. The germline CDR1 and CDR2 sequences are MNHEY and SVGAGI. V was cut by 1 base and J by 4 bases, with 13 bases left in between. The CDR3 totals 15 residues.

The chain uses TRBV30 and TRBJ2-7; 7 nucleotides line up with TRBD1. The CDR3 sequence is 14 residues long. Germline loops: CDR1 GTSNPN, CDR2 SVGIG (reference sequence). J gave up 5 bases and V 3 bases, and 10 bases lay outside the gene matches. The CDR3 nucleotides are TGTGCCTGGAGGAAACGACAGGGAGTCCACGAGCAGTACTTC. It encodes CAWRKRQGVHEQYF.